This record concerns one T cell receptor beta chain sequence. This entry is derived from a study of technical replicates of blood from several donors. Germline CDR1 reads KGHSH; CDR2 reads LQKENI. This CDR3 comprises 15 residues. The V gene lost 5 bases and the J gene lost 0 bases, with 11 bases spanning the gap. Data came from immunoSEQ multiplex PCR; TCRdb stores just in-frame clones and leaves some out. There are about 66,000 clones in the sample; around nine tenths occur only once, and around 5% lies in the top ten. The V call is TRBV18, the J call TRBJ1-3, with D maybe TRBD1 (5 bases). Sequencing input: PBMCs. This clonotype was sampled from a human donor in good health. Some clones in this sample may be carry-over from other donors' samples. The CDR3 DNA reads TGTGCCAGCTCAGAGTCCCAGGGCTCTGGAAACACCATATATTTT. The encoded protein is CASSESQGSGNTIYF.